These 32 T cell receptor beta chains were sequenced from one sample in a study of T cell responses to AZD1222 COVID-19 vaccine. The assay was immunoSEQ multiplex PCR, and TCRdb's table has in-frame clones only and misses some. The table records around 140,000 clones, around 90% of them present only once. This material consisted of peripheral blood, taken on day 0 of AZD1222 vaccination. These TCRs come from an adult in good health.

The V gene is TRBV6-2 or TRBV6-3, the J gene TRBJ1-6, with 8 bases matching TRBD1. This CDR3 has 16 amino acids. Germline V gene data show CDR1 as MNHEY and CDR2 as SVGEGT. The V segment lost 6 bases and the J segment 6 bases; nucleotides outside the gene matches: 10. The DNA of the CDR3 is TGTGCCAGCAGCCCTCAGGGGGCAACGGGTAATTCACCCCTCCACTTT. Residues: CASSPQGATGNSPLHF.

The chain joins TRBV2 to TRBJ2-3; 10 bases map to TRBD1. The CDR3 extends over 15 amino acids. Germline V gene sequence: CDR1 SNHLY, CDR2 FYNNEI. The V gene end was trimmed by 4 bases and the J gene end by 2 bases; junction bases not matched to a gene: 3. The CDR3 is CASSGGTGDTDTQYF. The CDR3 coding sequence is TGTGCCAGCAGTGGGGGGACAGGGGACACAGATACGCAGTATTTT.

This clone came up once. The chain combines TRBV5-1 with TRBJ2-2; no clear D. The CDR3 sequence is 14 residues long. Germline CDR1 is SGHRS and CDR2 is YFSETQ. V lost 2 bases and J lost 6, with 11 bases in between. The CDR3 loop reads CASSLSGGPGELFF. The DNA of the CDR3 is TGCGCCAGCAGCTTATCGGGCGGCCCCGGGGAGCTGTTTTTT.

This clone was found once. The genes are TRBV5-6 and TRBJ2-1; no reliable D call. Trimming cost V 0 bases and J 4 bases, with 5 bases left between them. This CDR3 is 13 amino acids long. The germline V gene has CDR1 SGHDT and CDR2 YYEEEE. CDR3 coding DNA: TGTGCCAGCAGCTTGGTACGTTACAATGAGCAGTTCTTC. The encoded protein is CASSLVRYNEQFF.

The chain joins TRBV27 to TRBJ2-1; 8 bases agree with TRBD1. V was clipped by 7 bases and J by 6 bases; unmatched bases: 14. This CDR3 comprises 16 residues. CDR1 is MNHEY and CDR2 is SMNVEV in the germline V gene (reference sequence). CDR3 DNA sequence: TGTGCCAGCAATGGGCCCCCGGGACAGGCAAGCAATGAGCAGTTCTTC. It encodes CASNGPPGQASNEQFF.

The V call is TRBV24-1, the J call TRBJ1-2, with D unclear. The ends were cut back, 6 bases at V and 8 bases at J, with 9 bases in the middle. The germline V gene encodes CDR1 KGHDR and CDR2 SFDVKD. The CDR3 consists of 11 residues. CDR3 bases: TGTGCCACCAGTTCTTCTGAAGGCTACACCTTC. Translating it yields CATSSSEGYTF.

CDR3 sequence (DNA): TGCGCCAGCAGCTTGGAAACTAGCGGGAACACCGGGGAGCTGTTTTTT. It is translated as CASSLETSGNTGELFF. The chain couples TRBV5-1 to TRBJ2-2, with 8 bases that match TRBD2. The length of the CDR3 is 16 residues. V was pared by 0 bases and J by 1 base, with 2 bases of the junction left unmatched. Germline CDR1 reads SGHRS; CDR2 reads YFSETQ. Complete variable domain (other parts from reference TRBV5-1 and TRBJ2-2): KAGVTQTPRYLIKTRGQQVTLSCSPISGHRSVSWYQQTPGQGLQFLFEYFSETQRNKGNFPGRFSGRQFSNSRSEMNVSTLELGDSALYLCASSLETSGNTGELFFGEGSRLTVL.

J is TRBJ2-5 and V is TRBV5-1; no clear D. This CDR3 is built from 14 residues. CDR1 and CDR2 (germline): SGHRS, YFSETQ. Trimming removed 3 bases at V and 2 bases at J, with 11 bases between. The CDR3 nucleotides read TGCGCCAGCAGCTCCGACTGGTTACAAGAGACCCAGTACTTC. It yields the protein CASSSDWLQETQYF.

The chain uses TRBV5-1 and TRBJ2-5; D not resolved. Germline V gives CDR1 SGHRS, CDR2 YFSETQ. The CDR3 is 13 amino acids. Trimming stripped 4 bases from V and 0 bases from J, with 7 bases between. Written as DNA, the CDR3 is TGCGCCAGCAGCCTTTCGTACCAAGAGACCCAGTACTTC. It encodes CASSLSYQETQYF.

The CDR3 protein is CASSPSAGLPYEQYF. Written as DNA, the CDR3 is TGTGCCAGCTCCCCTTCAGCGGGCCTACCCTACGAGCAGTACTTC. The chain is built from TRBV18 and TRBJ2-7; D possibly corresponds to TRBD2 (6 bases). This CDR3 contains 15 residues. Germline loops: CDR1 KGHSH, CDR2 LQKENI. The germline V and J ends were trimmed by 6 bases and 2 bases, with 17 bases remaining between them.

V usage is TRBV28 and J usage is TRBJ1-3, with D unclear. This CDR3 region has 12 residues. Trimming cost V 7 bases and J 3 bases, with 7 bases left between them. CDR1 is MDHEN, CDR2 SYDVKM, per germline. As DNA, the CDR3 is TGTGCCAGCAATCCTGGTGGAAACACCATATATTTT. Translated: CASNPGGNTIYF.

The chain uses TRBV5-1 and TRBJ2-5; a possible D gene is TRBD2 (6 bases). V dropped 2 bases and J dropped 6 bases, with 20 bases sitting between them. Germline V lookup: CDR1 SGHRS, CDR2 YFSETQ. There are 16 residues in the CDR3. CDR3 sequence: CASSFPGSSFVKTQYF. CDR3 bases: TGCGCCAGCAGCTTCCCCGGGAGTTCGTTTGTCAAGACCCAGTACTTC.

The CDR3 sequence is CASSLTSLSEAFF. The DNA of the CDR3 is TGTGCCAGCAGCTTAACATCATTGAGTGAAGCTTTCTTT. V usage is TRBV2 and J usage is TRBJ1-1; no clear D. Trimming cost V 6 bases and J 7 bases, with 15 bases left between them. This CDR3 spans 13 amino acids. Germline-derived CDR1 and CDR2 are SNHLY and FYNNEI.

This rearrangement joins TRBV15 to TRBJ2-3; D is ambiguous. The germline CDR1 and CDR2 sequences are LNHNV and YYDKDF (reference sequence). The CDR3 consists of 15 residues. V lost 5 bases, J lost 4 bases, and 16 bases lay in between. The CDR3, as DNA: TGTGCCACCAGCTTTAGGGCGCGAATTGCAGATACGCAGTATTTT. Its translation is CATSFRARIADTQYF.

On this clone: The same CDR3 is also encoded by other DNA sequences in this sample. The CDR3 spells CASSLGQGQETQYF. The CDR3 nucleotides read TGCGCCAGCAGCTTGGGGCAGGGACAAGAGACCCAGTACTTC. V is TRBV5-1 and J is TRBJ2-5, with a weak D call TRBD1 (5 bases). Trimming removed 0 bases from V and 2 bases from J, with 8 bases in between. Germline CDR1 is SGHRS and CDR2 is YFSETQ. The CDR3 spans 14 residues.

The chain is built from TRBV2 and TRBJ1-3; tentative D call: TRBD1 (5 bases). Germline CDR1 and CDR2: SNHLY and FYNNEI. Trimming cost V 8 bases and J 4 bases, with 12 bases left between them. This CDR3 is built from 13 residues. The CDR3 bases are TGTGCCAGCCGCTGGGACGGAGGAAACACCATATATTTT. Translated, it gives CASRWDGGNTIYF.

This chain uses TRBV6-5 with TRBJ1-2, with unresolved D. V shed 6 bases and J shed 0 bases, with 11 bases lying between them. The length of the CDR3 is 14 residues. Germline-derived CDR1 and CDR2 are MNHEY and SVGAGI. The CDR3 loop reads CASRLRGANYGYTF. The CDR3 bases are TGTGCCAGCAGGCTGCGGGGAGCTAACTATGGCTACACCTTC.

This clone was picked up one time. The chain couples TRBV3-1 (or the pseudogene TRBV3-2) to TRBJ2-2, with D tentatively TRBD1 or TRBD2 (6 bases each). This CDR3 has 14 residues. Germline loops: CDR1 LGHDT, CDR2 YNNKEL (reference sequence). Trimming cost V 6 bases and J 6 bases, with 14 bases left between them. The CDR3 coding sequence is TGTGCCAGCAGGGAGTCGGGGGCGGCCGGGGAGCTGTTTTTT. Protein product: CASRESGAAGELFF.

The chain recombines TRBV11-2 with TRBJ1-1, with D unresolved. V was shortened by 5 bases and J by 4 bases, with 17 bases between the two germline ends. CDR3 size: 15 residues. Germline V gene sequence: CDR1 SGHAT, CDR2 FQNNGV. CDR3 region: CASSIVYRGSTEAFF. The CDR3 DNA is TGTGCCAGCAGCATAGTGTATCGGGGTAGCACTGAAGCTTTCTTT.

The chain has TRBV2 and TRBJ1-4, with unresolved D. Trimming shortened V by 3 bases and J by 11 bases, and 13 bases separated the two germline ends. From germline, CDR1 is SNHLY and CDR2 FYNNEI. The CDR3 has 13 amino acids. The CDR3 protein is CASSDTSFGKLFF. In nucleotides, the CDR3 is TGTGCCAGCAGTGACACCTCGTTTGGGAAACTGTTTTTT.

V gene TRBV5-1 combines with J gene TRBJ2-1, with unresolved D. The V end was cut by 4 bases, the J end by 4 bases, with 15 bases between. Germline V gene data show CDR1 as SGHRS and CDR2 as YFSETQ. The CDR3 is 15 amino acids. The DNA of the CDR3 is TGCGCCAGCAGCCCGTCCGAGCACTCGTACAATGAGCAGTTCTTC. This codes for CASSPSEHSYNEQFF.

This clone appeared a few times. This chain links TRBV7-9 with TRBJ1-6; 7 positions agree with TRBD1. V shed 3 bases, J shed 7 bases, and the junction held 3 bases outside the gene matches. Germline V gene sequence: CDR1 SEHNR, CDR2 FQNEAQ (reference sequence). The CDR3 covers 14 residues. The CDR3 DNA is TGTGCCAGCAGCTTTGGACAGGTCAATTCACCCCTCCACTTT. It is translated as CASSFGQVNSPLHF.

This chain joins TRBV9 and TRBJ2-1; 9 bases align to TRBD1. The trim removed 3 bases at V and 4 bases at J, leaving 5 bases unmatched. Germline values: CDR1 SGDLS, CDR2 YYNGEE. CDR3 size: 15 residues. CDR3 in amino acids: CASSEQGAGYNEQFF. Written as DNA, the CDR3 is TGTGCCAGCAGCGAACAGGGGGCGGGTTACAATGAGCAGTTCTTC.

The CDR3 bases are TGTGCCAGCAGGGTCGACAGTTTCCGGGGCTACACCTTC. The encoded protein is CASRVDSFRGYTF. The chain joins TRBV6-5 to TRBJ1-2; the D gene is possibly TRBD1 (5 bases). The CDR3 loop spans 13 amino acids. CDR1 and CDR2 from the germline V gene are MNHEY and SVGAGI. V dropped 6 bases and J dropped 8 bases, with 16 bases sitting between them.

This chain links TRBV27 with TRBJ2-2; 7 positions agree with TRBD2. This CDR3 is built from 14 residues. Germline assignment: CDR1 MNHEY and CDR2 SMNVEV (reference sequence). After removal of 4 bases from V and 5 bases from J, the junction contained 4 bases not matched to a gene. The CDR3: CASSSGLGTGELFF. DNA for the CDR3: TGTGCCAGCAGTTCCGGACTAGGAACCGGGGAGCTGTTTTTT.

The J gene is TRBJ1-3, the V gene TRBV4-2, with D unresolved. The CDR3 length is 17 residues. Germline CDR1 reads LGHNA; CDR2 reads YNFKEQ. V lost 1 base and J lost 0, with 13 bases in between. CDR3 DNA: TGTGCCAGCAGCCAAGTGGGTATCCCGACCTCTGGAAACACCATATATTTT. Translated, it gives CASSQVGIPTSGNTIYF.

The chain is built from TRBV5-1 and TRBJ2-7; weak D call: TRBD2 (7 bases). The germline gives CDR1 SGHRS, CDR2 YFSETQ. Deletions cut 4 bases from V and 3 bases from J, with 17 bases between. This CDR3 is 15 amino acids long. The chain's CDR3 is CASSPEQGGYYEQYF. DNA of the CDR3: TGCGCCAGCAGCCCAGAACAGGGAGGGTACTACGAGCAGTACTTC.

The chain couples TRBV9 to TRBJ2-5, with D perhaps TRBD1 (6 bases). The CDR3 sequence is 14 residues long. Germline V gene sequence: CDR1 SGDLS, CDR2 YYNGEE. Deletions cut 0 bases from V and 1 base from J, with 7 bases between. In DNA, the CDR3 is TGTGCCAGCAGCGTAGGGACAGCCCAAGAGACCCAGTACTTC. Translated, it gives CASSVGTAQETQYF.

CDR3 amino acids: CASSLEWSQPQHF. The CDR3 DNA sequence: TGTGCCAGCAGCTTAGAATGGAGCCAGCCCCAGCATTTT. The V gene is TRBV7-2, the J gene TRBJ1-5; D not resolved. This CDR3 has 13 residues. Germline V gene sequence: CDR1 SGHTA, CDR2 FQGNSA. V was shortened by 1 base and J by 7 bases, with 8 bases between the two germline ends.

The V and J genes are TRBV5-1 and TRBJ1-1; 8 bases are shared with TRBD1. This CDR3 spans 14 amino acids. The germline V gene encodes CDR1 SGHRS and CDR2 YFSETQ. The trim removed 2 bases at V and 4 bases at J, leaving 4 bases unmatched. Here the CDR3 DNA reads TGCGCCAGCAGCTTACAGGGGGTCGGCACTGAAGCTTTCTTT. As protein: CASSLQGVGTEAFF.

The genes are TRBV27 and TRBJ1-4; TRBD1 is a possible D gene (6 bases). The V gene lost 2 bases and the J gene lost 0 bases, with 13 bases spanning the gap. The CDR3 is made up of 17 amino acids. Germline CDR1 reads MNHEY; CDR2 reads SMNVEV (reference sequence). The CDR3 nucleotides are TGTGCCAGCAGTTTAATCAGGGGAGCCTCAACTAATGAAAAACTGTTTTTT. Its translation: CASSLIRGASTNEKLFF.

The chain joins TRBV14 to TRBJ2-3, with D perhaps matching TRBD2 (5 bases). The V end lost 2 bases, the J end lost 7 bases, and 19 bases lay between the germline ends. The CDR3 covers 16 residues. Germline values: CDR1 SGHDN, CDR2 FVKESK. In DNA form, the CDR3 reads TGTGCCAGCAGCCAATTCCATAGGCGGGCCGGTCATACGCAGTATTTT. Encoded protein: CASSQFHRRAGHTQYF.